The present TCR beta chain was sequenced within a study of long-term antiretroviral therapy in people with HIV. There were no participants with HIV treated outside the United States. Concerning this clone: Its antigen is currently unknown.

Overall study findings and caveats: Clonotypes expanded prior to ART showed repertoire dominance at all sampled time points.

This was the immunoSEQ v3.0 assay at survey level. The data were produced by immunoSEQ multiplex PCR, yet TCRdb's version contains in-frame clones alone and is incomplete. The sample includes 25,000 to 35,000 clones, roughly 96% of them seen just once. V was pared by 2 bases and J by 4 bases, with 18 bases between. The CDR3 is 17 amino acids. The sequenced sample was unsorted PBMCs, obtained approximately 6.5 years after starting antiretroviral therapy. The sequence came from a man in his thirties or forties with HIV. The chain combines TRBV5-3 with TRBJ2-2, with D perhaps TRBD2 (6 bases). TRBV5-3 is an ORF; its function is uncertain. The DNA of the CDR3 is TGTGCCAGAAGCTTAGGTTGGGCGGGACCGGCCACCGGGGAGCTGTTTTTT. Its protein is CARSLGWAGPATGELFF.